This T cell receptor beta chain stems from a study of blood T cells in healthy people across ages. Per-sample yields of isolated PBMCs were at least 6 million. Note on this clonotype: The junction shows a germline mismatch at one end, possibly a read error.

Alongside a J-beta primer mix, a sample-barcoded 5' primer served in a second PCR lasting roughly 6 to 12 cycles. Each CDR3 protein gets one entry after TCRdb re-called the 5' RACE reads with MiXCR. This table holds about 400,000 distinct CDR3 sequences, 50% to 60% found once. Germline V lookup: CDR1 SGHTS, CDR2 YDEGEE. The CDR3 has 16 residues. This receptor was identified in a man aged 55-75 years in good health. Sequences were obtained from blood. The V and J genes are TRBV5-8 and TRBJ2-1; perhaps TRBD2 as D (5 bases). Here the CDR3 DNA reads TGTGCCAGCAGCTTGAGGGCGGGCGCGACCTACAATGGGCAGTTCTTC. Its translation: CASSLRAGATYNGQFF.